This T cell receptor (beta chain) is drawn from a study of Ad26.COV2.S vaccination and SARS-CoV-2 variants. Study outcomes and limitations: Vaccinees showed greater spike-specific TCR breadth than placebo recipients. Breadth, reportedly substantial, characterized the spike-specific CD8+ and CD4+ T cell responses after vaccination. TCR breadth and depth estimates may have understated total T cell responses. Across vaccine and placebo recipients, the breadth of non-spike TCRs was similar.

For this clone: As yet, its antigen is unknown.

Clones were read by immunoSEQ multiplex PCR, and TCRdb kept only the in-frame ones, dropping some. The data contain about 350,000 clones, 92% of them seen just once; the ten biggest clones take up roughly 3.9%. V shed 4 bases and J 7 bases; nucleotides not matched to a gene: 9. The CDR3 covers 15 residues. Germline loops: CDR1 LGHDT, CDR2 YNNKEL (reference sequence). The material was peripheral blood, obtained after recovery from COVID-19. The receptor comes from a human donor who had recovered from COVID-19. J is TRBJ1-3 and V is TRBV3-1 (or the pseudogene TRBV3-2); TRBD1 aligns across 8 bases. The chain's CDR3 is CASSPGQGIFNTIYF. CDR3 nucleotides: TGTGCCAGCAGCCCTGGACAGGGCATATTCAACACCATATATTTT.